This TCR beta chain derives from a study of PD-1 blockade in classical Hodgkin lymphoma (dated by TCRdb to 2020 to 2021). About the study as a whole: Nivolumab dosing was 3 mg/kg intravenously every 2 weeks, continuing until either disease progression or unacceptable toxicity. To define a peripheral blood immune signature of response to PD-1 blockade in classical Hodgkin lymphoma, the study combined TCR beta sequencing with CyTOF. Paper-wide results and their limitations: The study was limited to a single clinical trial cohort, and causes of repertoire differences, possibly disease activity or prior therapy, remained undefined. Lower diversity was seen in patients whose nivolumab began less than 1 year after ASCT, and these patients were left out of later analyses so that immune reconstitution would not confound the results. By C4D1, a significant rise was seen in CD4+ TCR diversity but not in CD8+ TCR diversity (p=0.0027 vs p=0.16), and the rise was most apparent among complete responders (p=0.02). Newly diagnosed patients were reported to have lower baseline TCR diversity than healthy donors, and relapsed/refractory patients were reported to have lower baseline TCR diversity still. Among trial patients, those achieving complete response had baseline diversity similar to that of newly diagnosed patients, while diversity was significantly lower in partial responders and progressors.

The cysteine opens and the phenylalanine closes a CDR3 of 14 amino acids. Only the CDR3 DNA stays, 42 bases, in frame from base 1. The junction carries 13 bases between V and J, which are trimmed by 3 bases and 5 bases respectively. CDR1 is given as LNHDA and CDR2 as SQIVND, both from the germline V gene (reference sequence). Genomic DNA was extracted with the Qiagen DNeasy kit from unsorted PBMCs and from negatively selected CD4+ and CD8+ fractions. TCR beta CDR3 regions were subjected to amplification by immunoSEQ multiplex PCR with primers that anneal to V and J segments. Amplification bias was minimized using a synthetic immune receptor repertoire, and residual bias was removed computationally after sequencing. The source study handled its data this way. Custom Python scripts were used to quantify repertoire diversity as the Shannon entropy index. Unsorted, CD4+ and CD8+ repertoires were analyzed separately, except for combined analyses in which CD4+ and CD8+ sequences were merged in silico. A clone was considered expanded if an increase in frequency of at least 2-fold after treatment relative to C1D1 was found, and a pseudocount of 0.5 was applied to clones undetected at baseline. Clones with 0 or 1 copy at C1D1 were classified as singleton clones, and clones with 2 or more copies were classified as non-singleton clones. Clones expanded in unsorted samples were annotated as CD4+, CD8+ or unknown by matching protein sequences in sorted samples from the same patient. Wilcoxon tests on paired samples were used to test changes in diversity from C1D1 to C4D1. TCRdb carries this immuneACCESS record with in-frame sequences only. Its versions omit some clonotypes, under half of them owing to an unresolved V gene in the studies checked, with the rest unexplained. The DNA gave D and trimming, while V, J and clone size come from that table. This sample lists 75,000 to 100,000 clones; 75% to 85% were detected once. Of the sample, around 17% is held by the ten largest clones.

Sample time point, as interpreted from the label and publication: cycle 2 day 1 (C2D1) of nivolumab. Relapse after autologous stem cell transplantation had occurred in all trial patients, and cohorts A, B and C were distinguished by prior brentuximab vedotin exposure. The trial cohort comprised some 60 patients with relapsed/refractory classical Hodgkin lymphoma whose best overall responses were complete response, partial response or progressive disease. In the multi-cohort phase II CheckMate 205 trial, trial patients received single-agent nivolumab. An independent review committee assessed best overall response by applying the 2007 International Working Group response criteria. Trial PBMCs were collected immediately before nivolumab initiation (C1D1) and during therapy at cycle 2 day 1 and cycle 4 day 1. Peripheral blood was collected in 8 mL Vacutainer Cell Preparation Tubes, from which PBMCs were isolated by centrifugation and then cryopreserved.

Note on this clone: Its antigen target is currently unknown. No clone much larger than this one lies a single base away; base qualities are absent.

The chain is encoded by TRBV19 joined to TRBJ1-1; no D gene call is confident. This TCR was recovered from a human donor with classical Hodgkin lymphoma. The input for sequencing was peripheral blood mononuclear cells (PBMCs), taken before the second cycle of nivolumab. The CDR3 has the sequence CASSISGEGTEAFF. The nucleotides read TGTGCCAGTAGTATTTCGGGAGAAGGAACTGAAGCTTTCTTT.